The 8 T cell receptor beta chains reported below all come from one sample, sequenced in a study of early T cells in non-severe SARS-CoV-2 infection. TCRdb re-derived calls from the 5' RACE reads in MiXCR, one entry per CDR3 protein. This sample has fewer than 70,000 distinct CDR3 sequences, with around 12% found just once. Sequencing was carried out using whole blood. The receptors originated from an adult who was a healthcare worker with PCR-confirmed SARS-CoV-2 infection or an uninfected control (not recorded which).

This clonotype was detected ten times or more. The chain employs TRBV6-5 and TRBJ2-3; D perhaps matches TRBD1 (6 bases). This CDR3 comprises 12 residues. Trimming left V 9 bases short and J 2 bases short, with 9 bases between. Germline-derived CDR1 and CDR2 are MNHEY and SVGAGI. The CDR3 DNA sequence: TGTGCCAGTGGACAGATCACAGATACGCAGTATTTT. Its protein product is CASGQITDTQYF.

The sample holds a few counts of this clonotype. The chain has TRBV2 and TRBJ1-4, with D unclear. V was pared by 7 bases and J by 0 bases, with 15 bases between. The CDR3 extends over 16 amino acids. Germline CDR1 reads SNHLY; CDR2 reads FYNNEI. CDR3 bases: TGTGCCAGCAAGGAGGTCGGGGTCGCAACTAATGAAAAACTGTTTTTT. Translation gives CASKEVGVATNEKLFF.

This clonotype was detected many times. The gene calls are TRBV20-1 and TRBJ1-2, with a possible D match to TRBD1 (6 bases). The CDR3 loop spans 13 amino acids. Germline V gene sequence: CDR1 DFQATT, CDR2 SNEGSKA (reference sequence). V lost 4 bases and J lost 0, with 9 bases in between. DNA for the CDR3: TGCAGTGCTACGGACAGCACTAACTATGGCTACACCTTC. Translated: CSATDSTNYGYTF.

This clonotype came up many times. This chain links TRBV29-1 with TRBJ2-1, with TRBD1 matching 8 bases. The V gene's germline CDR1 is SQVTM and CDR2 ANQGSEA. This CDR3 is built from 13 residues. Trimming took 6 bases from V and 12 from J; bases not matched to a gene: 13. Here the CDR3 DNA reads TGCAGCGTCCGGGACACCTCCGACAGGGGGCAGTTCTTC. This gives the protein CSVRDTSDRGQFF.

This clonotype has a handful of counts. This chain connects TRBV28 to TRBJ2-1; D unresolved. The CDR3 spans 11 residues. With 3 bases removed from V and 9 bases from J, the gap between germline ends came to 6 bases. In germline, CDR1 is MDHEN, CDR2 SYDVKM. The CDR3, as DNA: TGTGCCAGCAGTTTTACAGTTGAGCAGTTCTTC. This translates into CASSFTVEQFF.

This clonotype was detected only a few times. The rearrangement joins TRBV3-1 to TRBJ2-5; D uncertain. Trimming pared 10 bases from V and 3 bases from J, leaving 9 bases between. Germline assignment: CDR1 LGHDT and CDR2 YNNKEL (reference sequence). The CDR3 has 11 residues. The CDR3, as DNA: TGTGCCACCGGCGTTAAAGAGACCCAGTACTTC. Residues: CATGVKETQYF.

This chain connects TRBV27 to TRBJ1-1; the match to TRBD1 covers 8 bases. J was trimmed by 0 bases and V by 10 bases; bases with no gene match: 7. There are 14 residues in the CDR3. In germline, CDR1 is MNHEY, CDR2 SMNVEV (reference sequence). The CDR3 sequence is CATNRRGLNTEAFF. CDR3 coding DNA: TGTGCCACCAACCGCAGGGGGCTGAACACTGAAGCTTTCTTT.

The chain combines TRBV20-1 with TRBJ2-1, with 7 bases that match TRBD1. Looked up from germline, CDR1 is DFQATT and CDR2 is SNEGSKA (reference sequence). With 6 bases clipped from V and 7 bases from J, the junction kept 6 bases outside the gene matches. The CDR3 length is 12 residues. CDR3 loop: CSAFRGMNEQFF. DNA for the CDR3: TGCAGTGCCTTCAGGGGGATGAATGAGCAGTTCTTC.